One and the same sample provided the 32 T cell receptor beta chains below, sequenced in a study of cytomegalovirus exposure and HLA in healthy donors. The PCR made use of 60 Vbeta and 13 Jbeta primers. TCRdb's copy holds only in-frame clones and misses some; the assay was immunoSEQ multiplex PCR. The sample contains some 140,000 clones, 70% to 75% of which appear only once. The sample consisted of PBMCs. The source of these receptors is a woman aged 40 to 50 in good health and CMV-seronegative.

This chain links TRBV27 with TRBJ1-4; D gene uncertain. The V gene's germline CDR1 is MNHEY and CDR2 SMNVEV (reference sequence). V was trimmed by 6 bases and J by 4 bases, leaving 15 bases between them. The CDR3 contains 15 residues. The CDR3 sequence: CASSSGAVNNEKLFF. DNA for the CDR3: TGTGCCAGCAGCTCAGGCGCCGTAAATAATGAAAAACTGTTTTTT.

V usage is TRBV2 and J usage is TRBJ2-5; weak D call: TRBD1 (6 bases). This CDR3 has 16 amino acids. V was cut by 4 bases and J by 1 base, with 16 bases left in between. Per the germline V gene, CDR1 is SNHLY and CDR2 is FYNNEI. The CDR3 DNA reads TGTGCCAGCAGTGTGGCCCTAGTGGGGGCCCAAGAGACCCAGTACTTC. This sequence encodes CASSVALVGAQETQYF.

CDR3 sequence (DNA): TGCGCCAGCGGACAGGGGACCTGGACCGGGGAGCTGTTTTTT. It specifies CASGQGTWTGELFF. The chain combines TRBV5-1 with TRBJ2-2, with 9 bases that match TRBD1. Germline V CDR1 and CDR2: SGHRS, YFSETQ. The trim removed 7 bases at V and 5 bases at J, leaving 6 bases unmatched. The CDR3 contains 14 residues.

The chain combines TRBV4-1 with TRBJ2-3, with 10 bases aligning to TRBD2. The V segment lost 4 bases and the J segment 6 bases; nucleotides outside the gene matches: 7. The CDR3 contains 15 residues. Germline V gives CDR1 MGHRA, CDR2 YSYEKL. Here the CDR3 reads CASSPTSGAGDTQYF. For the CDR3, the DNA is TGCGCCAGCAGCCCCACTAGCGGGGCGGGGGATACGCAGTATTTT.

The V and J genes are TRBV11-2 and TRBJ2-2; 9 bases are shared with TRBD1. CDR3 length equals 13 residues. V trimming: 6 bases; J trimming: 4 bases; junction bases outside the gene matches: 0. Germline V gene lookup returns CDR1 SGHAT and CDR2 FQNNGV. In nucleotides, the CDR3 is TGTGCCAGCAGGACAGGGGGCACCGGGGAGCTGTTTTTT. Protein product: CASRTGGTGELFF.

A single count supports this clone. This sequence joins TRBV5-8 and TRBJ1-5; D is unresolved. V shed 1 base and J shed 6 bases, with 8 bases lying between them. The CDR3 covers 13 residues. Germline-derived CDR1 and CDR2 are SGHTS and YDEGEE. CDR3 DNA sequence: TGTGCCAGCAGCTTGCAGTTGCTTCAGCCCCAGCATTTT. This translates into CASSLQLLQPQHF.

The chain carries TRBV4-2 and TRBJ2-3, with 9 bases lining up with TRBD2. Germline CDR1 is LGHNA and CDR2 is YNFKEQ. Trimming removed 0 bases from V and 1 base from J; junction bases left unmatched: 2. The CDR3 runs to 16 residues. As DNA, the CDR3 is TGTGCCAGCAGCCAAGATGGCGGGGGGGGCACAGATACGCAGTATTTT. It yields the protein CASSQDGGGGTDTQYF.

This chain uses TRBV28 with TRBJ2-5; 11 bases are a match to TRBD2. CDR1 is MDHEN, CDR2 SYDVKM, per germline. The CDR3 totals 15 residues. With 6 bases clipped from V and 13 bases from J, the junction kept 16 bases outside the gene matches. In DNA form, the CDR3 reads TGTGCCAGCAGAAAAGCCGGGACTAGCGGCCCCAGTAGGTACTTC. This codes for CASRKAGTSGPSRYF.

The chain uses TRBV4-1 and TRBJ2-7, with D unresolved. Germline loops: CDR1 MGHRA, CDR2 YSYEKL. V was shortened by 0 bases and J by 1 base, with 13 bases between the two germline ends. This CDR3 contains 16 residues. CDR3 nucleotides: TGCGCCAGCAGCCAAGATTCAGCTACAGATTCCTACGAGCAGTACTTC. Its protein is CASSQDSATDSYEQYF.

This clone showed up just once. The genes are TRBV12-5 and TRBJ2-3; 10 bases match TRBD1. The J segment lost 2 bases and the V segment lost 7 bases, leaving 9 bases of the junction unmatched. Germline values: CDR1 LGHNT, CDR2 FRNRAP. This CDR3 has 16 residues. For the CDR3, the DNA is TGTGCTAGTGCCCTTTGGACAGGGGGGAACACAGATACGCAGTATTTT. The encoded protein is CASALWTGGNTDTQYF.

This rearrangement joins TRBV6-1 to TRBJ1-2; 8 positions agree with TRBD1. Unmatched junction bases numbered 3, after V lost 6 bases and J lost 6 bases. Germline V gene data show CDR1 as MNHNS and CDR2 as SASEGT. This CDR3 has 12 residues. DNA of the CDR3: TGTGCCAGCAGCATGACAGGGGATGGCTACACCTTC. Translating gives CASSMTGDGYTF.

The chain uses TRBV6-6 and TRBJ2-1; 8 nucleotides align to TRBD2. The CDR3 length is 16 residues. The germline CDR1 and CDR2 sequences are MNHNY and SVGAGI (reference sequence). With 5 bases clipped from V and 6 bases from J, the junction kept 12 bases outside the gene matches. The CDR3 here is CASSPLNGGASNEQFF. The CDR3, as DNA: TGTGCCAGCAGTCCCCTTAACGGGGGGGCCTCCAATGAGCAGTTCTTC.

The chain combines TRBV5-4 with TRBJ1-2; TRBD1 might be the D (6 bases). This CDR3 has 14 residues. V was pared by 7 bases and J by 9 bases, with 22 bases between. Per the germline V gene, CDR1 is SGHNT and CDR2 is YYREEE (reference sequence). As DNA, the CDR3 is TGTGCCAGCGCATTGATCCGGGACAATAAGAGCTACACCTTC. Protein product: CASALIRDNKSYTF.

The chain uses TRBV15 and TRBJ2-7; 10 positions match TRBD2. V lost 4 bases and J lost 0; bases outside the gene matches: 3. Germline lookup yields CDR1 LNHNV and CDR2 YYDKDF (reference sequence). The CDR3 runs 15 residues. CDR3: CATSTGLAVSYEQYV. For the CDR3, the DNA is TGTGCCACCAGCACCGGACTAGCGGTCTCCTACGAGCAGTACGTC.

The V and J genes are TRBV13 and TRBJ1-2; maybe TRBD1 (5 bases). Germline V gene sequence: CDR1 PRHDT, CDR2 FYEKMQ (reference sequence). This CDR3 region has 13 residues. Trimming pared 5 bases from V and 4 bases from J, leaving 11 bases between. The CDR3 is CASSLGQTYGYTF. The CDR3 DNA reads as TGTGCCAGCAGCCTGGGGCAGACCTATGGCTACACCTTC.

The CDR3 DNA is TGTGCCACCAGCCTACGGGGGACCTACGAGCAGTACTTC. This sequence encodes CATSLRGTYEQYF. V usage is TRBV15 and J usage is TRBJ2-7; TRBD2 is a possible D gene (6 bases). Trimming took off 5 bases at V and 2 bases at J, with 10 bases between the two ends. Germline-derived CDR1 and CDR2 are LNHNV and YYDKDF (reference sequence). This CDR3 region has 13 residues.

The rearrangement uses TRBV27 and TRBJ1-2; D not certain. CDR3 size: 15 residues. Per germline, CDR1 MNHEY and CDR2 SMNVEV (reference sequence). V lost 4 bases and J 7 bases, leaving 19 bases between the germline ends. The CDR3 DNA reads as TGTGCCAGCAGTTATGGGAACGGTCCGGCGGGTGGCTACACCTTC. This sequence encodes CASSYGNGPAGGYTF.

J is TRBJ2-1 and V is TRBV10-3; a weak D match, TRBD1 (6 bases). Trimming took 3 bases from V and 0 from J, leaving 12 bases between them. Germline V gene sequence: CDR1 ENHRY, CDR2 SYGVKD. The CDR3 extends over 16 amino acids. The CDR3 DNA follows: TGTGCCATCAGTGATTGGGGGCCCCTCTCCTACAATGAGCAGTTCTTC. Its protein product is CAISDWGPLSYNEQFF.

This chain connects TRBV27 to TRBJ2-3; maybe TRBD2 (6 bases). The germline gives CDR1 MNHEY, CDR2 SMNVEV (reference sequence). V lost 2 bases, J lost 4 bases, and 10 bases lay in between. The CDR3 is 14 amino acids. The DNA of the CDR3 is TGTGCCAGCAGTTTAGGGGGGATCGCAGATACGCAGTATTTT. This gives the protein CASSLGGIADTQYF.

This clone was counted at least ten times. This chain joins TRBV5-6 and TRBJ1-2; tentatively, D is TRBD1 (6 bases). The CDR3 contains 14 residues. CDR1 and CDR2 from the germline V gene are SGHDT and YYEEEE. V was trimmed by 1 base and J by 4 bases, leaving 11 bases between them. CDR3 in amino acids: CASSLIGQSYGYTF. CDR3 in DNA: TGTGCCAGCAGCTTGATAGGACAGAGCTATGGCTACACCTTC.

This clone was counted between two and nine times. The CDR3 sequence: CASSYGQGNSPLHF. As DNA, the CDR3 is TGTGCCAGCAGTTACGGGCAGGGGAATTCACCCCTCCACTTT. The gene calls are TRBV6-6 and TRBJ1-6; D possibly corresponds to TRBD1 (6 bases). The ends were cut back, 2 bases at V and 7 bases at J, with 9 bases in the middle. Germline-derived CDR1 and CDR2 are MNHNY and SVGAGI (reference sequence). CDR3 size: 14 residues.

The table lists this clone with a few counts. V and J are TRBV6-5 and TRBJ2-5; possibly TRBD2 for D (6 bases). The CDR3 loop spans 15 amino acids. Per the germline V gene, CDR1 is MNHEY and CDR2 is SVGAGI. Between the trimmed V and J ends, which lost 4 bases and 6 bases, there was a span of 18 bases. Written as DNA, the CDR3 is TGTGCCAGCAGTTTGGGGGGACTCCTTGGGCAGACCCAGTACTTC. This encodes CASSLGGLLGQTQYF.

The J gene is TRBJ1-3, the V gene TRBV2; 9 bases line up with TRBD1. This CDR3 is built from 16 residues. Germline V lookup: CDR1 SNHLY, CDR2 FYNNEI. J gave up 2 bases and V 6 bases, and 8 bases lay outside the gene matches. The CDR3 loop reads CASSGQGFIAGNTIYF. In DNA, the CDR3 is TGTGCCAGCAGCGGACAGGGGTTTATAGCTGGAAACACCATATATTTT. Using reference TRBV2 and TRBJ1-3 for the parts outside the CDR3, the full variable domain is EPEVTQTPSHQVTQMGQEVILRCVPISNHLYFYWYRQILGQKVEFLVSFYNNEISEKSEIFDDQFSVERPDGSNFTLKIRSTKLEDSAMYFCASSGQGFIAGNTIYFGEGSWLTVV.

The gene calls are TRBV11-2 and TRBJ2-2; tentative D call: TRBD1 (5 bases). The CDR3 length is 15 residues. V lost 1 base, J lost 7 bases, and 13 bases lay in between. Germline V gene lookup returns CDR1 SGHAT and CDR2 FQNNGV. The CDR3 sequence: CASSLVGQGGGELFF. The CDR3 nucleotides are TGTGCCAGCAGCTTAGTGGGGCAGGGTGGCGGGGAGCTGTTTTTT. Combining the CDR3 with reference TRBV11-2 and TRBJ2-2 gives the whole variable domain EAGVAQSPRYKIIEKRQSVAFWCNPISGHATLYWYQQILGQGPKLLIQFQNNGVVDDSQLPKDRFSAERLKGVDSTLKIQPAKLEDSAVYLCASSLVGQGGGELFFGEGSRLTVL.

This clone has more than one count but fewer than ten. The CDR3 is CASRERDISNQPQHF. CDR3 nucleotides: TGTGCCAGCCGGGAAAGGGACATTAGCAATCAGCCCCAGCATTTT. J is TRBJ1-5 and V is TRBV6-1; D may be TRBD1 (6 bases). The CDR3 totals 15 residues. Trimming removed 8 bases at V and 0 bases at J, with 14 bases between. Germline V gene lookup returns CDR1 MNHNS and CDR2 SASEGT.

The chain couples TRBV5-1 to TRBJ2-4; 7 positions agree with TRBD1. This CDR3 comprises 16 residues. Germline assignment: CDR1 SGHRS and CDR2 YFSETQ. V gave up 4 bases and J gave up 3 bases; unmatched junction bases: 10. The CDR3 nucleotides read TGCGCCAGCAGCCTGAAGGACAGGATGGGCAAAAACATTCAGTACTTC. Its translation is CASSLKDRMGKNIQYF.

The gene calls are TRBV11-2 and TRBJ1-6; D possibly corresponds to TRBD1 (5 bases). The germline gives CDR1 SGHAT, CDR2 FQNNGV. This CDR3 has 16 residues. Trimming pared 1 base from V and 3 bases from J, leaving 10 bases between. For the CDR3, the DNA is TGTGCCAGCAGCTTAGTCGTCAGGGACTATAATTCACCCCTCCACTTT. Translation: CASSLVVRDYNSPLHF.

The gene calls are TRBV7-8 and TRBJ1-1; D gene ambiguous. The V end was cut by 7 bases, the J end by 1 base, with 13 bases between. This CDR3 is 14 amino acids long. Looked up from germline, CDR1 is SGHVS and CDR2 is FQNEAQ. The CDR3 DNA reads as TGTGCCAGCACCACCAGTAGCCGGAACACTGAAGCTTTCTTT. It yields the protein CASTTSSRNTEAFF.

CDR3 sequence reads: CASSAEGADEQFF. The DNA for the CDR3 is TGTGCCAGCAGTGCCGAGGGGGCGGATGAGCAGTTCTTC. The chain uses TRBV6-4 and TRBJ2-1, with 7 bases that match TRBD1. The CDR3 runs to 13 residues. The germline V gene encodes CDR1 MRHNA and CDR2 SNTAGT. After removal of 4 bases from V and 8 bases from J, the junction contained 5 bases not matched to a gene.

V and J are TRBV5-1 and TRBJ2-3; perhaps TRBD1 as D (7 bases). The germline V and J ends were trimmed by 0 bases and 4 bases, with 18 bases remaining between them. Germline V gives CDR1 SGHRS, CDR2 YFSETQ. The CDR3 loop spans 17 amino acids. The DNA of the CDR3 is TGCGCCAGCAGCTTGGGAGTCGGGGGCAGGGGGGCAGATACGCAGTATTTT. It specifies CASSLGVGGRGADTQYF.

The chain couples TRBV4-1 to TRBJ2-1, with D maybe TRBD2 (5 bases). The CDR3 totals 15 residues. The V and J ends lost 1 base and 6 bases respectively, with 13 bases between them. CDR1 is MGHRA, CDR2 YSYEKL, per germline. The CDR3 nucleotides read TGCGCCAGCAGCCAAGCCGGCGGGCTTATCAATGAGCAGTTCTTC. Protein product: CASSQAGGLINEQFF.

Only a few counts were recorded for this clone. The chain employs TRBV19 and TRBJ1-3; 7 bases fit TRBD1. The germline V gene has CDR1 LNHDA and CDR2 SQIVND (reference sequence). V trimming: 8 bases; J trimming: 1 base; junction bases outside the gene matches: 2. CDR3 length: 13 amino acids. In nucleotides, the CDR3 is TGTGCCAGTGGACAGGTATCTGGAAACACCATATATTTT. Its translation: CASGQVSGNTIYF.